These T cell receptor beta chains were read from a single sample in a study of blood T cell repertoires in COVID-19. Clones were read by immunoSEQ multiplex PCR, and TCRdb kept only the in-frame ones, dropping some. The sample contains some 33,000 clones, 87% of which appear only once. Sequencing used peripheral blood. Every receptor here comes from a man aged 60-69 years with acute or convalescent COVID-19. CDR3s include the opening cysteine and the closing phenylalanine or tryptophan. Each record gives: J gene, clone size, CDR3 length, V gene, D gene, CDR3 protein, CDR3 DNA. A D gene is named only where the DNA matches it firmly. The size entry is marked missing in some rows and otherwise reads once, few, many or a size class.

J gene: TRBJ2-1
clone size: .
CDR3 length: 14
V gene: TRBV9
D gene: .
CDR3 protein: CASTPEVTRDEQFF
CDR3 DNA: TGTGCCAGCACCCCGGAGGTCACGCGGGATGAGCAGTTCTTC

J gene: TRBJ2-2
clone size: once
CDR3 length: 15
V gene: TRBV11-3
D gene: .
CDR3 protein: CASSRGGTSPGELFF
CDR3 DNA: TGTGCCAGCAGCCGTGGGGGGACCAGTCCCGGGGAGCTGTTTTTT

J gene: TRBJ2-7
clone size: .
CDR3 length: 16
V gene: TRBV24-1
D gene: .
CDR3 protein: CATSDPSSGSSYEQYF
CDR3 DNA: TGTGCCACCAGTGATCCGAGTAGCGGTTCCTCCTACGAGCAGTACTTC

J gene: TRBJ1-1
clone size: .
CDR3 length: 11
V gene: TRBV28
D gene: TRBD1
CDR3 protein: CATEQGIEAFF
CDR3 DNA: TGTGCCACCGAACAGGGGATTGAAGCTTTCTTT

J gene: TRBJ1-1
clone size: .
CDR3 length: 16
V gene: TRBV5-1
D gene: .
CDR3 protein: CASSLAQGLQGTEAFF
CDR3 DNA: TGCGCCAGCAGCTTGGCTCAGGGTTTACAGGGCACTGAAGCTTTCTTT

J gene: TRBJ2-1
clone size: few
CDR3 length: 15
V gene: TRBV4-1
D gene: .
CDR3 protein: CASSQDRARSNEQFF
CDR3 DNA: TGCGCCAGCAGCCAAGATCGAGCTCGGTCCAATGAGCAGTTCTTC

J gene: TRBJ2-3
clone size: .
CDR3 length: 13
V gene: TRBV5-4
D gene: .
CDR3 protein: CASSLGQRDTQYF
CDR3 DNA: TGTGCCAGCAGCTTGGGACAGAGAGATACGCAGTATTTT

J gene: TRBJ2-2
clone size: .
CDR3 length: 15
V gene: TRBV28
D gene: TRBD1
CDR3 protein: CASNSGTGYTGELFF
CDR3 DNA: TGTGCCAGCAACTCCGGGACAGGGTACACCGGGGAGCTGTTTTTT

J gene: TRBJ2-5
clone size: .
CDR3 length: 12
V gene: TRBV5-1
D gene: .
CDR3 protein: CASSLQQETQYF
CDR3 DNA: TGCGCCAGCAGCTTGCAACAAGAGACCCAGTACTTC

J gene: TRBJ1-2
clone size: .
CDR3 length: 14
V gene: TRBV3-1/TRBV3-2
D gene: .
CDR3 protein: CASSPHRPNYGYTF
CDR3 DNA: TGTGCCAGCAGCCCCCACAGACCAAACTATGGCTACACCTTC

J gene: TRBJ1-2
clone size: .
CDR3 length: 16
V gene: TRBV5-1
D gene: .
CDR3 protein: CASSYRTAAANYGYTF
CDR3 DNA: TGCGCCAGCAGCTACAGGACAGCGGCAGCTAACTATGGCTACACCTTC

J gene: TRBJ2-5
clone size: .
CDR3 length: 16
V gene: TRBV7-9
D gene: .
CDR3 protein: CASSRPLGGGRETQYF
CDR3 DNA: TGTGCCAGCTCCCGCCCCCTGGGGGGAGGTAGAGAGACCCAGTACTTC

J gene: TRBJ2-5
clone size: .
CDR3 length: 13
V gene: TRBV5-1
D gene: .
CDR3 protein: CASSLTDQETQYF
CDR3 DNA: TGCGCCAGCAGCTTGACAGACCAAGAGACCCAGTACTTC

J gene: TRBJ2-7
clone size: .
CDR3 length: 16
V gene: TRBV7-9
D gene: .
CDR3 protein: CASTQPETRGTYEQYF
CDR3 DNA: TGTGCCAGCACCCAACCCGAGACTAGAGGGACCTACGAGCAGTACTTC

J gene: TRBJ1-5
clone size: few
CDR3 length: 15
V gene: TRBV28
D gene: TRBD1
CDR3 protein: CASSLMDRDGQPQHF
CDR3 DNA: TGTGCCAGCAGTCTGATGGACAGGGACGGTCAGCCCCAGCATTTT

J gene: TRBJ1-2
clone size: .
CDR3 length: 13
V gene: TRBV24-1
D gene: .
CDR3 protein: CATSDFGVNGYTF
CDR3 DNA: TGTGCCACCAGTGATTTTGGAGTGAACGGCTACACCTTC

J gene: TRBJ2-3
clone size: .
CDR3 length: 14
V gene: TRBV7-6
D gene: .
CDR3 protein: CASSLQGGWDTQYF
CDR3 DNA: TGTGCCAGCAGCCTTCAGGGAGGCTGGGATACGCAGTATTTT